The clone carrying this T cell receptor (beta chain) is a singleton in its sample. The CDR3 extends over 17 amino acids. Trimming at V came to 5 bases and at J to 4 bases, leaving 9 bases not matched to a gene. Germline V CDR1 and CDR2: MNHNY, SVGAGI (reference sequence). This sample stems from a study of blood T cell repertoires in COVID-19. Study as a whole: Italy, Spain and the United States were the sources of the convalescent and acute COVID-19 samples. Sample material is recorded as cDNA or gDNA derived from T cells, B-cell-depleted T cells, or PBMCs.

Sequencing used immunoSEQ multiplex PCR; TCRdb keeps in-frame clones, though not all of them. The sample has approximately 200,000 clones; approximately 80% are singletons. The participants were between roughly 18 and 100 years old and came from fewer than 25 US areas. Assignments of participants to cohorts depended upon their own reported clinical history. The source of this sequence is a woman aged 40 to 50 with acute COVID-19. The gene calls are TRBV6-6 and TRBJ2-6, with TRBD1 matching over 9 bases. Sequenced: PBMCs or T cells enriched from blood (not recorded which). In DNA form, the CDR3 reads TGTGCCAGCAGTCCTCTCGGGACAGGGACCGGGGCCAACGTCCTGACTTTC. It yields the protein CASSPLGTGTGANVLTF.